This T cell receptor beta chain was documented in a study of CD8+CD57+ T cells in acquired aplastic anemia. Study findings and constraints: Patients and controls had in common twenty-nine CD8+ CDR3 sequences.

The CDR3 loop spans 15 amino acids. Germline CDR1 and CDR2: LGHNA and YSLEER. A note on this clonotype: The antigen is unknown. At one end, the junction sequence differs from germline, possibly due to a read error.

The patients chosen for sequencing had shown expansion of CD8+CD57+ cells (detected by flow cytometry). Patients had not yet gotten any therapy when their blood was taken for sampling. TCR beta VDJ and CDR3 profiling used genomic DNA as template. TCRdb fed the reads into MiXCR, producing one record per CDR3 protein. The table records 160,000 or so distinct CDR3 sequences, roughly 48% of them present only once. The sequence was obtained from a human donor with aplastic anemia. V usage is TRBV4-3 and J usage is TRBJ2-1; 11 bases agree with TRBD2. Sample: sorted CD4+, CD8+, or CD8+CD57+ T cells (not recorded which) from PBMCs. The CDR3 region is CASSAGLADYNEQSF. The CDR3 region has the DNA TGCGCCAGCAGCGCGGGACTAGCGGATTACAATGAGCAGTCCTTC.